Shown below are 8 T cell receptor beta chains from a single sample sequenced in a study of regulatory T cells in long-lasting Graves disease. Arm-PCR of CDR3 regions and iRepertoire HTBI primers were the basis on which TCR beta libraries were built. TCRdb processed the multiplex PCR reads anew with MiXCR; each CDR3 protein has one entry. The table lists about 430,000 distinct CDR3 sequences, around 16% of them singletons. Time point denoted: newly diagnosed GD, antithyroid drugs for less than 3 months. Following extraction of RNA from PBMCs, that RNA was used to make the TCR library. The data also belong to a second study, concerning T cells in Graves' hyperthyroidism and ophthalmopathy.

The sample was peripheral blood mononuclear cells (PBMCs), taken at new diagnosis, from a patient treated with antithyroid drugs. The receptors were gathered from a woman in her thirties or forties with Graves disease.

The table lists this clonotype with a few counts. This CDR3 is CSASDRGAISSYNEQFF. For the CDR3, the DNA is TGCAGTGCTAGCGACAGGGGAGCAATTAGCTCCTACAATGAGCAGTTCTTC. The chain recombines TRBV20-1 with TRBJ2-1, with 8 nucleotides matching TRBD1. CDR3 length equals 17 residues. The ends lost 3 bases at V and 0 bases at J; junction bases unmatched: 10. The germline V gene has CDR1 DFQATT and CDR2 SNEGSKA (reference sequence).

This clonotype was detected many times. The V call is TRBV11-3, the J call TRBJ1-6; a possible D gene is TRBD1 (6 bases). There are 15 residues in the CDR3. CDR1 is SGHNT, CDR2 YENEEA, per germline. Trimming removed 5 bases from V and 5 bases from J, with 13 bases in between. CDR3 protein: CASSSRQVHNSPLHF. In DNA form, the CDR3 reads TGTGCCAGCAGCAGCAGACAGGTTCATAATTCACCCCTCCACTTT.

This clonotype has at least ten counts. This chain joins TRBV12-3 or TRBV12-4 and TRBJ1-4; D possibly corresponds to TRBD1 (6 bases). V dropped 2 bases and J dropped 3 bases, with 10 bases sitting between them. The CDR3 covers 15 residues. The CDR3 loop is CASSLRGAANEKLFF. DNA of the CDR3: TGTGCCAGCAGTTTAAGGGGGGCGGCTAATGAAAAACTGTTTTTT.

This clonotype has a count of ten or more. The rearrangement links TRBV12-3 or TRBV12-4 to TRBJ1-5; 7 bases align to TRBD1. The CDR3 sequence is 12 residues long. The V segment lost 7 bases and the J segment 4 bases; nucleotides outside the gene matches: 1. The CDR3 sequence: CASKQGNQPQHF. CDR3 sequence (DNA): TGTGCCAGCAAACAGGGGAATCAGCCCCAGCATTTT.

The table lists this clonotype with many counts. Here the CDR3 reads CASSLRTSGRNIYNEQFF. In nucleotides, the CDR3 is TGTGCCAGCAGTTTGAGGACTAGCGGGAGGAATATCTACAATGAGCAGTTCTTC. This chain links TRBV12-3 or TRBV12-4 with TRBJ2-1, with TRBD2 identical over 14 bases. Trimming cost V 3 bases and J 3 bases; bases outside gene matches: 7. The CDR3 is 18 amino acids.

This clonotype was seen only a few times. The V and J genes are TRBV15 and TRBJ2-1, with TRBD1 matching 8 bases. V lost 7 bases, J lost 4 bases, and 12 bases stayed unmatched. CDR3 size: 16 residues. Germline-derived CDR1 and CDR2 are LNHNV and YYDKDF (reference sequence). For the CDR3, the DNA is TGTGCCACCACCAGCACTGACAGGGGAGCTTACAATGAGCAGTTCTTC. It specifies CATTSTDRGAYNEQFF.

The chain carries TRBV6-1 and TRBJ2-2; D is unclear. The CDR3 runs 14 residues. Trimming cost V 5 bases and J 6 bases, with 13 bases left between them. Germline V gene lookup returns CDR1 MNHNS and CDR2 SASEGT. The CDR3 here is CASSPHLSAGELFF. The DNA for the CDR3 is TGTGCCAGCAGTCCCCACCTCTCTGCCGGGGAGCTGTTTTTT.

This clonotype was picked up many times. The chain links TRBV6-2 or TRBV6-3 to TRBJ2-7; TRBD1 is a possible D gene (6 bases). Per germline, CDR1 MNHEY and CDR2 SVGEGT. V shed 0 bases and J shed 3 bases, with 9 bases lying between them. The CDR3 length is 14 residues. The CDR3 spells CASSYSGTHYEQYF. The CDR3 nucleotides read TGTGCCAGCAGTTACTCAGGGACACACTACGAGCAGTACTTC.